This TCR beta chain originates from a study of blood T cells in healthy people across ages. Study results and caveats: Higher diversity and more naive CD4+ cells were features of long-lived donors, compared to aged donors. Roughly linear age-related decline in beta diversity appeared, significant by age 40.

Alongside a J-beta primer mix, a sample-barcoded 5' primer served in a second PCR lasting roughly 6 to 11 cycles. TCRdb reprocessed the 5' RACE reads with MiXCR, giving one entry per CDR3 protein. The sample records 700,000 or so distinct CDR3 sequences, approximately 21% being singletons. Caucasian individuals from Russia who were healthy and aged 6 to 90 acted as donors. Peripheral blood samples of around 9.5 milliliters were drawn from each donor. About this clonotype: Its specificity is not known.

CDR3 size: 15 residues. The germline gives CDR1 SGDLS, CDR2 YYNGEE. The rearrangement uses TRBV9 and TRBJ2-5; D call uncertain. Gene TRBJ2-7 matches the end of the DNA better, so the J call may be wrong. Sequenced material: blood. This TCR was sampled from a man aged 70 or older in good health. The chain's CDR3 is CASSVGSVRSYEQYF. CDR3 coding DNA: TGTGCCAGCAGCGTAGGGTCAGTCAGAAGCTACGAGCAGTACTTC.